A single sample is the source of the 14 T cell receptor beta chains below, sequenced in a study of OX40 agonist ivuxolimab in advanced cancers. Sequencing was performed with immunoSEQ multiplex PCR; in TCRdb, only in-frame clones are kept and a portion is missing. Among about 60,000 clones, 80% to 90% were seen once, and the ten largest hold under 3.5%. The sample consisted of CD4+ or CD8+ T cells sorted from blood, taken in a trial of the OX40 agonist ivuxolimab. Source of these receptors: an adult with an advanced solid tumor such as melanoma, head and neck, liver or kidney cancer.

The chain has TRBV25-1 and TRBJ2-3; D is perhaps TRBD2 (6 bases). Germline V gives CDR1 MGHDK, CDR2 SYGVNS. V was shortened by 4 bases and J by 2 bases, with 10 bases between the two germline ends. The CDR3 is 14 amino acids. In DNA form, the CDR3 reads TGTGCCAGCAGTGCCGGGACTTTCACAGATACGCAGTATTTT. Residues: CASSAGTFTDTQYF. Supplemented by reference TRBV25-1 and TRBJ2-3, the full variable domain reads EADIYQTPRYLVIGTGKKITLECSQTMGHDKMYWYQQDPGMELHLIHYSYGVNSTEKGDLSSESTVSRIRTEHFPLTLESARPSHTSQYLCASSAGTFTDTQYFGPGTRLTVL.

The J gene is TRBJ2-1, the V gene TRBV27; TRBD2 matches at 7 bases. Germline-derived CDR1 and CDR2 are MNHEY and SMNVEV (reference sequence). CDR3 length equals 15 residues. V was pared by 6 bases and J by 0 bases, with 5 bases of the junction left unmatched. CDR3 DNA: TGTGCCAGCAGGAGCGGGATAAGCTCCTACAATGAGCAGTTCTTC. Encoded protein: CASRSGISSYNEQFF.

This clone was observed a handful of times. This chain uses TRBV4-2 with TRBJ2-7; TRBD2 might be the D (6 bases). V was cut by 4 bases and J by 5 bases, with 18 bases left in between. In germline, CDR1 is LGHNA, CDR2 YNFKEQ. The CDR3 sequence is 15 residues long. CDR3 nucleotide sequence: TGTGCCAGCAGCCCCCTTTATGGAGGGAGTAACGAGCAGTACTTC. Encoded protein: CASSPLYGGSNEQYF.

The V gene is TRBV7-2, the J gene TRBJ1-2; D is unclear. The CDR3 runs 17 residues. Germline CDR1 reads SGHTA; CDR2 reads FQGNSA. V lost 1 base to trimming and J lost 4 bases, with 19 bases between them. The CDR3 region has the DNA TGTGCCAGCAGCTTAGATTTAAACTCCATCTGGGTCTATGGCTACACCTTC. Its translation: CASSLDLNSIWVYGYTF.

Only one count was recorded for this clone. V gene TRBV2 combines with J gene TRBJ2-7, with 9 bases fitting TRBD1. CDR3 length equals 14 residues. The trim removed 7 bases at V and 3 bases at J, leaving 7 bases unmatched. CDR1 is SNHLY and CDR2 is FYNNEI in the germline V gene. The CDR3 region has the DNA TGTGCCAGCAATCGGCGGGACAGGGACTACGAGCAGTACTTC. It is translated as CASNRRDRDYEQYF.

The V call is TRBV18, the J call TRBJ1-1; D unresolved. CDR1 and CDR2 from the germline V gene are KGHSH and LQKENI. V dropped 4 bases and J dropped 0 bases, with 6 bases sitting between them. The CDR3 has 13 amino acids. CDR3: CASSQGVNTEAFF. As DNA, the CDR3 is TGTGCCAGCTCACAGGGAGTGAACACTGAAGCTTTCTTT.

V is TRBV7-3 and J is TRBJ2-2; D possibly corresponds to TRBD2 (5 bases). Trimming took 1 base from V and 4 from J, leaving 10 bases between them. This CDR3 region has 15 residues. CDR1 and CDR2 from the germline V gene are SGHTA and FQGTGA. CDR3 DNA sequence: TGTGCCAGCAGCTTAAGGGCTAGCTTCACCGGGGAGCTGTTTTTT. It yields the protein CASSLRASFTGELFF.

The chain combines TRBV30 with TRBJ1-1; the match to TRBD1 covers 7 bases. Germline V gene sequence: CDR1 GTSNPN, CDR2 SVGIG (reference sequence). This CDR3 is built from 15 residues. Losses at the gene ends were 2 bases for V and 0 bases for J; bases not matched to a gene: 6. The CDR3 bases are TGTGCCTGGAGTCGGGGGACAGTAATGAACACTGAAGCTTTCTTT. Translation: CAWSRGTVMNTEAFF.

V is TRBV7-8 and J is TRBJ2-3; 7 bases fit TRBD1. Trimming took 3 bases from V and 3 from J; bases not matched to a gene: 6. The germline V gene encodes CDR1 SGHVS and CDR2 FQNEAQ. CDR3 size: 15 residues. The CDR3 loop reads CASSFRDRGTDTQYF. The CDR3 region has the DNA TGTGCCAGCAGCTTCCGGGACAGAGGAACAGATACGCAGTATTTT.

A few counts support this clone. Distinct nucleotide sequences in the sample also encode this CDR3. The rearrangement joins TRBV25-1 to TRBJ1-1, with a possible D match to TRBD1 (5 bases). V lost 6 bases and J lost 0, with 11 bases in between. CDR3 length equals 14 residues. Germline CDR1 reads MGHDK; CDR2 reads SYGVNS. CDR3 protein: CASSRGGLNTEAFF. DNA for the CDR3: TGTGCCAGCAGCCGGGGCGGGCTGAACACTGAAGCTTTCTTT.

CDR3 region: CASSGLAGSSYEQYF. CDR3 sequence (DNA): TGTGCCAGCAGTGGACTAGCGGGTAGCTCCTACGAGCAGTACTTC. The chain uses TRBV6-5 and TRBJ2-7, with TRBD2 matching 11 bases. Trimming at V came to 5 bases and at J to 0 bases, leaving 3 bases not matched to a gene. This CDR3 comprises 15 residues. Germline V gives CDR1 MNHEY, CDR2 SVGAGI.

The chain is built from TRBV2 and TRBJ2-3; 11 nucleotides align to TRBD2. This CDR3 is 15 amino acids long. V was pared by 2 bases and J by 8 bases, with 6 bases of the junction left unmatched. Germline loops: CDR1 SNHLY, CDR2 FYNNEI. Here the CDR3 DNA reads TGTGCCAGCAGTGAACCCCTAGCGGGAGGTGCTACGCAGTATTTT. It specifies CASSEPLAGGATQYF.

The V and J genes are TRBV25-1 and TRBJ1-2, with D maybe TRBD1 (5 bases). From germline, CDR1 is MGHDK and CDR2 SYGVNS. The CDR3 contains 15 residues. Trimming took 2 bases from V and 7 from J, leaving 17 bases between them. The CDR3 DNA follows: TGTGCCAGCAGTGAAAAGGTTTCGGGGGTCGGTGGCTACACCTTC. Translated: CASSEKVSGVGGYTF.

The CDR3 protein is CASSQGELQETQYF. The CDR3 DNA reads as TGTGCCAGCAGTCAGGGAGAGCTCCAAGAGACCCAGTACTTC. This rearrangement joins TRBV2 to TRBJ2-5; D tentatively reads TRBD1 or TRBD2 (5 bases each). The CDR3 consists of 14 residues. Trimming shortened V by 5 bases and J by 1 base, and 11 bases separated the two germline ends. Germline-derived CDR1 and CDR2 are SNHLY and FYNNEI.